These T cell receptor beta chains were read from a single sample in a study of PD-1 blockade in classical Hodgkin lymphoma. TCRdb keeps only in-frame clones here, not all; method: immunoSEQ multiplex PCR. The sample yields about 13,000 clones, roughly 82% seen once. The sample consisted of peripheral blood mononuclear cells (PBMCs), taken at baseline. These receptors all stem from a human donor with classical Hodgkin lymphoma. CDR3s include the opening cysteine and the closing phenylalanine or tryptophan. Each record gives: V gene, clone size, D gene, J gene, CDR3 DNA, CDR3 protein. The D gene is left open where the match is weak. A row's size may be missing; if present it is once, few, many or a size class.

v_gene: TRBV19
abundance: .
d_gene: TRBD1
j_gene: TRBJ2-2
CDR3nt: TGTGCCAGTAGTATCCGTCCCAGGGGGACCGGGGAGCTGTTTTTT
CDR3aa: CASSIRPRGTGELFF

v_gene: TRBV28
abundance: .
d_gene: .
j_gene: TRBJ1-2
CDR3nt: TGTGCCAGCAGTTTATACAACTTAAGGCACAGGGTGGGCTATGGCTACACCTTC
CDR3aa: CASSLYNLRHRVGYGYTF

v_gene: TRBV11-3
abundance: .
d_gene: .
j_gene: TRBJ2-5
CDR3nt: TGTGCCAGCAGCGAGAACCAAGAGACCCAGTACTTC
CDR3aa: CASSENQETQYF

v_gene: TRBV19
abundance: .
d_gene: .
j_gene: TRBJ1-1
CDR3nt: TGTGCCAGTAGTACTCTGCGGGGCATGAACACTGAAGCTTTCTTT
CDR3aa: CASSTLRGMNTEAFF

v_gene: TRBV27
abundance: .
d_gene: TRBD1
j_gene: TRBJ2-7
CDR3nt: TGTGCCAGCAGCCCTCTAGGGGCCAGGGGGCGTTACGAGCAGTACTTC
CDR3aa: CASSPLGARGRYEQYF

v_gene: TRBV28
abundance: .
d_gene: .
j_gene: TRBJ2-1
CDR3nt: TGTGCCAGCACCCTCGGGGGCCCCTACAATGAGCAGTTCTTC
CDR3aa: CASTLGGPYNEQFF

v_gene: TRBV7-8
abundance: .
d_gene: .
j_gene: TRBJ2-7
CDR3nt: TGTGCCAGCAGCTTATTCACTGCATCCTCCTACGAGCAGTACTTT
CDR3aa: CASSLFTASSYEQYF

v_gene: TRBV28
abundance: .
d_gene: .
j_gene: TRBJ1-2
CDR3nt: TGTGCCAGCAGCCATTTATGGGGCTACACCTTC
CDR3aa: CASSHLWGYTF

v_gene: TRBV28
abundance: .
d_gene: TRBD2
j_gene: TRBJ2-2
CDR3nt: TGTGCCAGCAGTCCCGATTACTGGTCGGGGGGGAACACCGGGGAGCTGTTTTTT
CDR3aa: CASSPDYWSGGNTGELFF

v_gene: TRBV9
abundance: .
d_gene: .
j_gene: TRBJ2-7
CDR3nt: TGTGCCAGCAGCGTAGCTGGGGCAGGGGGGTTCTACGAGCAGTACTTC
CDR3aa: CASSVAGAGGFYEQYF

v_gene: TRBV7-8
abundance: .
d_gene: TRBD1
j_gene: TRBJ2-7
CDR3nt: TGTGCCAGCAGCTCGGGACAGGGAATTTACGAGCAGTACTTC
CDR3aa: CASSSGQGIYEQYF

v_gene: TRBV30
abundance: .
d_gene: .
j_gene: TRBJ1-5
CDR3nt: TGTGCCTGGAGAAGCGACAGATATCAGCCCCAGCATTTT
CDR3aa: CAWRSDRYQPQHF

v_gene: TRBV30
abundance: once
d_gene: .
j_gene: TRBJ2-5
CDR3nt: TGTGCCTGGGACATAGAAGAGACCCAGTACTTC
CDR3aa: CAWDIEETQYF

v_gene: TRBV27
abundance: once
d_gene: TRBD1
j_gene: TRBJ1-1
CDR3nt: TGTGCCAGCAGTTTAATTGTCCCCAGGGGGGGGACTGAAGCTTTCTTT
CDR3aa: CASSLIVPRGGTEAFF

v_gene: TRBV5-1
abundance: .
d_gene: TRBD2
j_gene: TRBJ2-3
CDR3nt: TGCGCCAGCAGCCCCCAGCGGGGGGATACGCAGTATTTT
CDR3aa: CASSPQRGDTQYF

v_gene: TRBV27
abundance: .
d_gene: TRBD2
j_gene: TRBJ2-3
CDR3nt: TGTGCCAGCAGTTTTGGCAGGGAGGGAGCGTCTTTGCAGTATTTT
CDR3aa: CASSFGREGASLQYF

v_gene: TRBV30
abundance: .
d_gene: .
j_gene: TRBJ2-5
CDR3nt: TGTGCCTGGAGTATCGTGGAGACCCAGTACTTC
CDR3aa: CAWSIVETQYF

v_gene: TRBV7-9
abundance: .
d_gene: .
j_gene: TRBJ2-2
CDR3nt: TGTGCCAGCAGACAACCCGGGGCAGCCGGGGAGCTGTTTTTT
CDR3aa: CASRQPGAAGELFF

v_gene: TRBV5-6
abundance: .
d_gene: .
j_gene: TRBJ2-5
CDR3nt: TGTGCCAGCAGCTTGGACCCCGGAAAAGAGACCCAGTACTTC
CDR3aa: CASSLDPGKETQYF

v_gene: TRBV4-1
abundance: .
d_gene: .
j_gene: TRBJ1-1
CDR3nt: TGCGCCAGCAGCCAAGATATAGCCAGTCTTAACACTGAAGCTTTCTTT
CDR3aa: CASSQDIASLNTEAFF

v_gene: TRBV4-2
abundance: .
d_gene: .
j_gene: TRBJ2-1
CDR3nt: TGTGCCAGCAGCCAAGACGGGGCGGGAAGGAATGAGCAGTTCTTC
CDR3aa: CASSQDGAGRNEQFF

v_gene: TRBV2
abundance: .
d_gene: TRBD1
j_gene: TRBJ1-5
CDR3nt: TGTGCCAGCAGTCAAATGGCGACAGGGGTCCAGCCCCAGCATTTT
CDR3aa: CASSQMATGVQPQHF

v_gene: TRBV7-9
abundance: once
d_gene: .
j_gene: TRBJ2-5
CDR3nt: TGTGCCAGCAGCTTGGGCAGAGCTCAAGAGACCCAGTACTTC
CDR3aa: CASSLGRAQETQYF

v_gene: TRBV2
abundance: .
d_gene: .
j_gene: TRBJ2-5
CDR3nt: TGTGCCAGCAGTGAAGGGGGGGGCGGGGCTCAAGAGACCCAGTACTTC
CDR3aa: CASSEGGGGAQETQYF

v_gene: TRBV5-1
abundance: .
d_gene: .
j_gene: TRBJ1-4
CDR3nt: TGCGCCAGCAGCTTGGAACAGGGTGAATATGAAAAACTGTTTTTT
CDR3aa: CASSLEQGEYEKLFF

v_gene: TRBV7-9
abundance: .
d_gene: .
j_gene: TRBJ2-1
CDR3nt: TGTGCCAGCAGCTTAGCCGGGACAATAGCCAACAATGAGCAGTTCTTC
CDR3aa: CASSLAGTIANNEQFF

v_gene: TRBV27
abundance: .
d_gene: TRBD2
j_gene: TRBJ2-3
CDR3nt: TGTGCCAGCAGTTTATCGTATCCTAGCGGGAGAATAGATACGCAGTATTTT
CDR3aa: CASSLSYPSGRIDTQYF

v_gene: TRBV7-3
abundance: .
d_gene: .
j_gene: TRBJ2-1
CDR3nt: TGTGCCAGCAGCTTAGCTGGGAGCTCCTACAATGAGCAGTTCTTC
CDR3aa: CASSLAGSSYNEQFF

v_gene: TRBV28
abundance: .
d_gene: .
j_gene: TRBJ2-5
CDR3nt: TGTGCCAGCACTTACGCCTGGATTGAAGAGACCCAGTACTTC
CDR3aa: CASTYAWIEETQYF

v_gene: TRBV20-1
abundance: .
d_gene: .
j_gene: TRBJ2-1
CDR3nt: TGCAGTGCTATAAAGTCGGGGGAGCAGTTCTTC
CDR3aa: CSAIKSGEQFF

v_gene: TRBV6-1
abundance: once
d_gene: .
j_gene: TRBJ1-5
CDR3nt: TGTGCCAGCAGTGAAGCCGGGGGGGCGAACCAGCCCCAGCATTTT
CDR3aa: CASSEAGGANQPQHF

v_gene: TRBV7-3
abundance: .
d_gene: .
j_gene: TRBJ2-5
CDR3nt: TGTGCCAGCAGCGTCGGACAGTCGGAGACCCAGTACTTC
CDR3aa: CASSVGQSETQYF

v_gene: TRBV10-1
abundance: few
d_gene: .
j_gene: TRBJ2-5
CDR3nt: TGCGCCAGCAGTGAGGGGATAGCGGAAGAGACCCAGTACTTC
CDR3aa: CASSEGIAEETQYF

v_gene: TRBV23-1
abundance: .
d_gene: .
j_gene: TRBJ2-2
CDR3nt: TGCGCCAGCACCCCTCAGAGGCAATTTGGTGGGGCAGGGAGTACCGGGGAGCTGTTTTTT
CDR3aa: CASTPQRQFGGAGSTGELFF

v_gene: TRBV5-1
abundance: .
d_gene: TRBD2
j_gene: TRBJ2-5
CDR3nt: TGCGCCAGCAGCTTCAATTTAGCGGGAGGAGGGGAGACCCAGTACTTC
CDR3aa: CASSFNLAGGGETQYF

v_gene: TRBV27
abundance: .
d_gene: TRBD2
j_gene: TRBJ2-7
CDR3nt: TGTGCCAGCAGCTGGAGCGGGAGGGTGTACGAGCAGTACTTC
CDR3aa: CASSWSGRVYEQYF

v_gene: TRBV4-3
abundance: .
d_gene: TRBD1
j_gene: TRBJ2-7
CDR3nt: TGCGCCAGCAGCCAAGCCTCCGGGACAGGGGGATACGAGCAGTACTTC
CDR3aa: CASSQASGTGGYEQYF

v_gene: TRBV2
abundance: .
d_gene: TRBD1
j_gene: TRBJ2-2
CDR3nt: TGTGCCAGCAGCCGGGACAGGGGTACCGGGGAGCTGTTTTTT
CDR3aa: CASSRDRGTGELFF

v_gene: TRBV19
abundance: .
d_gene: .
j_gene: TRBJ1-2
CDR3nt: TGTGCCAGTAGTATCCGAGGGACACCCCTCAACTATGGCTACACCTTC
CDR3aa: CASSIRGTPLNYGYTF

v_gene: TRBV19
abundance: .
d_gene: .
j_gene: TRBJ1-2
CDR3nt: TGTGCCAGTAGTTCCGGGACCTCTTTATCTTGGGCCTCTGGCTACACCTTC
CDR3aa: CASSSGTSLSWASGYTF

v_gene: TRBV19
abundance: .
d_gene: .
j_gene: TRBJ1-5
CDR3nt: TGTGCCAGTAGTCGGGGGGTGGCGGGCAATCAGCCCCAGCATTTT
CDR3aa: CASSRGVAGNQPQHF

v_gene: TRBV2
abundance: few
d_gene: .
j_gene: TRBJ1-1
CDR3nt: TGTGCCAGCAGAAAGGGGAGAATGAACACTGAAGCTTTCTTT
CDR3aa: CASRKGRMNTEAFF